Below, one T cell receptor beta chain is given with its context. Its antigen is currently unknown. The entry originates in a study of T cell responses to AZD1222 COVID-19 vaccine. The CDR3 covers 14 residues. The germline gives CDR1 SGDLS, CDR2 YYNGEE. V shed 4 bases, J shed 6 bases, and the junction held 6 bases outside the gene matches. Overall study results and limits: At 160-218 and 743-854, vaccine-associated CD4 TCRs were dominant, and they spanned spike. Possibly, clonal diversity was underestimated; donors were largely white British and included more females. At study baseline, merely more than 5 AZD1222 recipients were seropositive.

TCRdb's copy holds only in-frame clones and misses some; the assay was immunoSEQ multiplex PCR. The table lists roughly 140,000 clones, 92% of them singletons, with approximately 3.4% in the top ten. The chain links TRBV9 to TRBJ2-3; 9 positions match TRBD1. The sample consisted of peripheral blood, taken 28 days after the second AZD1222 dose. This clonotype originated in an adult who received the AZD1222 COVID-19 vaccine. The CDR3 sequence is CASSRGQGPDTQYF. Written as DNA, the CDR3 is TGTGCCAGCAGCCGCGGACAGGGGCCGGATACGCAGTATTTT.